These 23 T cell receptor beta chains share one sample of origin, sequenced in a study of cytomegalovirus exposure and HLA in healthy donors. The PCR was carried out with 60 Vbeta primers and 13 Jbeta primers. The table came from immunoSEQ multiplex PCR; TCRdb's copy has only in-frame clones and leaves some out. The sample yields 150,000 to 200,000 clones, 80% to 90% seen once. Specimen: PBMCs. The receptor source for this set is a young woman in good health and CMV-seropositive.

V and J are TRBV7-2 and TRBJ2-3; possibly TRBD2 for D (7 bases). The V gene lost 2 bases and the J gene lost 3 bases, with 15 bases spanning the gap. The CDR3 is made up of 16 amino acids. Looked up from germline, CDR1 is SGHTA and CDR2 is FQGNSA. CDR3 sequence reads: CASSLWGGAGTDTQYF. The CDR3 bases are TGTGCCAGCAGCTTATGGGGGGGGGCAGGGACAGATACGCAGTATTTT.

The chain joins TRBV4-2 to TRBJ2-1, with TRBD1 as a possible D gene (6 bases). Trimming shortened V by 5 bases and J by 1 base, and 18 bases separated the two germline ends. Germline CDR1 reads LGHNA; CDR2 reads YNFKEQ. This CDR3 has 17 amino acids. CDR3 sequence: CASSVRDTGGSYNEQFF. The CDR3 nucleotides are TGTGCCAGCAGCGTCCGGGACACCGGTGGGTCCTACAATGAGCAGTTCTTC.

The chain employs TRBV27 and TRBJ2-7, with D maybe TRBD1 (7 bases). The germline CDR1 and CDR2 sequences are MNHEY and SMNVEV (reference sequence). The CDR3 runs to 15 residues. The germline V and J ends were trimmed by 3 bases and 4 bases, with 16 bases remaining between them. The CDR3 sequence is CASSLMAGGTYEQYF. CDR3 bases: TGTGCCAGCAGTTTGATGGCAGGGGGGACTTACGAGCAGTACTTC.

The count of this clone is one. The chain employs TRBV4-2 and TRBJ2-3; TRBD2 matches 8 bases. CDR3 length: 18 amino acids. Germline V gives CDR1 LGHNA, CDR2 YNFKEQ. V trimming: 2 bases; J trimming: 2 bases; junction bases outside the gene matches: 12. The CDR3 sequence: CASSQTLLGRGVTDTQYF. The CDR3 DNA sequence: TGTGCCAGCAGCCAAACGCTCCTAGGGCGGGGGGTCACAGATACGCAGTATTTT.

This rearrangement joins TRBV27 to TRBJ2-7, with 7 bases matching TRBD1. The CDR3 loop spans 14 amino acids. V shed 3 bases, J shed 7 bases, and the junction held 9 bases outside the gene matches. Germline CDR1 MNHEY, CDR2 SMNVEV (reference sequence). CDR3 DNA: TGTGCCAGCAGTTTCTACAGGGGTCGACAGGAGCAGTACTTC. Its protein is CASSFYRGRQEQYF.

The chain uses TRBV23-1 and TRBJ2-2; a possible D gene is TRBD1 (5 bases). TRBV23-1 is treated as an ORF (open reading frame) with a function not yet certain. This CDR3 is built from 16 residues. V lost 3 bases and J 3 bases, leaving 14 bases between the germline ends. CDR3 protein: CASSQWGPADTGELFF. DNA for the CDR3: TGCGCCAGCAGTCAGTGGGGCCCCGCGGACACCGGGGAGCTGTTTTTT.

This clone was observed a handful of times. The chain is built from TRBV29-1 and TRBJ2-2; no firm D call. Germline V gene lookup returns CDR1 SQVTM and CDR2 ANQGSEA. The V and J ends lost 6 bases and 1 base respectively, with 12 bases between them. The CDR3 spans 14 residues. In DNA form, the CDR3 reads TGCAGCGTAGTCGGGTCCGTGAACACCGGGGAGCTGTTTTTT. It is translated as CSVVGSVNTGELFF.

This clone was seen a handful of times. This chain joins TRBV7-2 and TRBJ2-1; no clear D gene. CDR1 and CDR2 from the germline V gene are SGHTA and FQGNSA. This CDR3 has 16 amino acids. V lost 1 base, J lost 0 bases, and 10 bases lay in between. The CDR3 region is CASSLVGGSSYNEQFF. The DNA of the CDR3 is TGTGCCAGCAGCTTAGTAGGCGGAAGCTCCTACAATGAGCAGTTCTTC.

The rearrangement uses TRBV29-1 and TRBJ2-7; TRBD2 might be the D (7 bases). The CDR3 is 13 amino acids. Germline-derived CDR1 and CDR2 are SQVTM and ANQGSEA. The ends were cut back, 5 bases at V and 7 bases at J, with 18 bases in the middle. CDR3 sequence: CSVSTGREGEQYF. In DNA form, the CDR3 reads TGCAGCGTTTCGACAGGAAGGGAGGGAGAGCAGTACTTC.

CDR3 sequence (DNA): TGTGCCAGCAGCACCCGGACAGGCGCATACTCTGGAAACACCATATATTTT. Amino acids: CASSTRTGAYSGNTIYF. The chain joins TRBV5-8 to TRBJ1-3, with 7 bases that match TRBD1. The V gene's germline CDR1 is SGHTS and CDR2 YDEGEE. CDR3 length: 17 amino acids. The V gene end was trimmed by 4 bases and the J gene end by 0 bases; junction bases not matched to a gene: 10.

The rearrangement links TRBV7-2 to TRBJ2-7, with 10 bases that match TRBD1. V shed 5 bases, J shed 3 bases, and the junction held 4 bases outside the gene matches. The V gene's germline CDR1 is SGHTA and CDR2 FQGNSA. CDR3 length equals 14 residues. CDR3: CASSVGTGVYEQYF. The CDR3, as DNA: TGTGCCAGCAGCGTCGGGACAGGGGTCTACGAGCAGTACTTC.

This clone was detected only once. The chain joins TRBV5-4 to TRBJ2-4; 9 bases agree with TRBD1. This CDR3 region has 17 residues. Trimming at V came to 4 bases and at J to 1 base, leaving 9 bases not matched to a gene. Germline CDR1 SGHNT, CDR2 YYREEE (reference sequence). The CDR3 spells CASSHTGGGWAKNIQYF. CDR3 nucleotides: TGTGCCAGCAGCCACACAGGGGGCGGGTGGGCCAAAAACATTCAGTACTTC.

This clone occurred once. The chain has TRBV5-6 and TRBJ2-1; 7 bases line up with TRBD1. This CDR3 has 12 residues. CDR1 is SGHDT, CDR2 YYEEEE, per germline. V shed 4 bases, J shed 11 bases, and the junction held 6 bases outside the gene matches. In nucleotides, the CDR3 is TGTGCCAGCAGCCCGGGGACAGCCAAGCAGTTCTTC. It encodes CASSPGTAKQFF.

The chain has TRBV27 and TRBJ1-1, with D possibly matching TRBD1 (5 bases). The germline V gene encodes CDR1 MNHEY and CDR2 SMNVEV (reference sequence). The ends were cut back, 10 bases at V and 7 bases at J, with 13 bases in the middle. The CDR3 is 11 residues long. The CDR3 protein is CATHLRGEAFF. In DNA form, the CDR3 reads TGTGCCACCCACCTTAGGGGTGAAGCTTTCTTT.

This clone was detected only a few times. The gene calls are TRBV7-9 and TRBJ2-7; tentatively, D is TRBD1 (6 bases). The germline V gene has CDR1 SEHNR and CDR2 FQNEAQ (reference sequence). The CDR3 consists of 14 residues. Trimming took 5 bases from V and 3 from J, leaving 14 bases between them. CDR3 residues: CASSRTRDIYEQYF. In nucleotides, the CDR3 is TGTGCCAGCAGCCGGACCCGGGACATCTACGAGCAGTACTTC.

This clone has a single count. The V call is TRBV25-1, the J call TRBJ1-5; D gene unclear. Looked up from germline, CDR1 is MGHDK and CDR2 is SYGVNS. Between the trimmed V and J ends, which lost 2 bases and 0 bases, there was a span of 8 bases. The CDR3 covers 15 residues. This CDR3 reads CASSEQENSNQPQHF. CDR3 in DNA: TGTGCCAGCAGTGAACAGGAAAATAGCAATCAGCCCCAGCATTTT.

DNA of the CDR3: TGTGCCAGCTCACCAGGTCAGGACACTGAAGCTTTCTTT. It translates to CASSPGQDTEAFF. The chain uses TRBV18 and TRBJ1-1, with D unclear. Per germline, CDR1 KGHSH and CDR2 LQKENI. The CDR3 contains 13 residues. Trimming pared 2 bases from V and 3 bases from J, leaving 7 bases between.

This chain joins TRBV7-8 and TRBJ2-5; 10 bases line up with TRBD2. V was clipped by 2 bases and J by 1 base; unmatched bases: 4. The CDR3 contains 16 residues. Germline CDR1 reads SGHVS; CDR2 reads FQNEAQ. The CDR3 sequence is CASSLISGGAQETQYF. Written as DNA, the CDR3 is TGTGCCAGCAGCTTAATCAGCGGGGGGGCCCAAGAGACCCAGTACTTC.

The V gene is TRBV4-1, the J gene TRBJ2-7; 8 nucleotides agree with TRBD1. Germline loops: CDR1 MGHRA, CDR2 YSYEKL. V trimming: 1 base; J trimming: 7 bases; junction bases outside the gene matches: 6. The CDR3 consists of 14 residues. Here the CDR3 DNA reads TGCGCCAGCAGCCAAGGACAGGGGTTTCGGGAGCAGTACTTC. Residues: CASSQGQGFREQYF.

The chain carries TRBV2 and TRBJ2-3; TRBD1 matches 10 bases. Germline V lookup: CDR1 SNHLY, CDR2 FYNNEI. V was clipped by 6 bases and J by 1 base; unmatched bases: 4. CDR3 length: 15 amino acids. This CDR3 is CASRRQGARTDTQYF. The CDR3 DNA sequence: TGTGCCAGCAGACGACAGGGGGCTCGCACAGATACGCAGTATTTT.

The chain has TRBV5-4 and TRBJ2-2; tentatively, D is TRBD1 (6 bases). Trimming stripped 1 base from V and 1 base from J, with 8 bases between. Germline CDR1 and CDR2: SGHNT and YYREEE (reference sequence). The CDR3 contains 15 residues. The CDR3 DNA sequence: TGTGCCAGCAGCTTGTCCAGGGGGAACACCGGGGAGCTGTTTTTT. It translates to CASSLSRGNTGELFF. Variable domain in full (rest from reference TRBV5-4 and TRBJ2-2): ETGVTQSPTHLIKTRGQQVTLRCSSQSGHNTVSWYQQALGQGPQFIFQYYREEENGRGNFPPRFSGLQFPNYSSELNVNALELDDSALYLCASSLSRGNTGELFFGEGSRLTVL.

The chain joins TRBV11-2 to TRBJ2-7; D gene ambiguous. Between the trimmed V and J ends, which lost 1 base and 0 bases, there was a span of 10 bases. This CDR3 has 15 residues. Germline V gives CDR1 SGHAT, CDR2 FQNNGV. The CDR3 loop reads CASSLGFAVSYEQYF. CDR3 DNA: TGTGCCAGCAGCTTAGGGTTCGCAGTCTCCTACGAGCAGTACTTC.

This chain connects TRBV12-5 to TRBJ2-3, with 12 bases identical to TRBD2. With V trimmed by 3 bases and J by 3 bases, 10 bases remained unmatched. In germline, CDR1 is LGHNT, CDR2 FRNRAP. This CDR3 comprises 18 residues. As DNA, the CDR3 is TGTGCTAGTGGTTTAGCTTCGACCGGGACTAGCGGGACAGATACGCAGTATTTT. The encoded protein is CASGLASTGTSGTDTQYF.